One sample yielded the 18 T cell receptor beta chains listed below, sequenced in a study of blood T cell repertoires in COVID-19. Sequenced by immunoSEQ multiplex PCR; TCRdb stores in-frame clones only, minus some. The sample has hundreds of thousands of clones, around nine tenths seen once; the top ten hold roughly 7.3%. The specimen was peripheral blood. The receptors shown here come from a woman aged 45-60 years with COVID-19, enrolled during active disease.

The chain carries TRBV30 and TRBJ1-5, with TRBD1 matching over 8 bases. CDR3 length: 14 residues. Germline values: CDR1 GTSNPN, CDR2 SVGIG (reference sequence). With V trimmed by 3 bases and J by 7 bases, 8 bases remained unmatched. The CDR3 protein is CAWSKGQDLQPQHF. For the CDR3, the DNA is TGTGCCTGGAGCAAGGGACAGGATCTCCAGCCCCAGCATTTT.

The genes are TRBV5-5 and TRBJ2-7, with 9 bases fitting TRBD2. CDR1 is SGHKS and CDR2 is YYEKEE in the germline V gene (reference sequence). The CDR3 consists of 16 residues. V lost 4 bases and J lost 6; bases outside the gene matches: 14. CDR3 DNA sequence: TGTGCCAGCAGCCTGAGGCCGGGACTAGCTCCACCCGAGCAGTACTTC. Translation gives CASSLRPGLAPPEQYF.

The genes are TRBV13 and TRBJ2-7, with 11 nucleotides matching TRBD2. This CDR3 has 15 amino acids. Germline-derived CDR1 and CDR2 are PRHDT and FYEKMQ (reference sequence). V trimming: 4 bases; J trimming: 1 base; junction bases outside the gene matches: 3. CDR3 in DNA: TGTGCCAGCAGCTCTCGACTAGCGGGGTCCTACGAGCAGTACTTC. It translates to CASSSRLAGSYEQYF.

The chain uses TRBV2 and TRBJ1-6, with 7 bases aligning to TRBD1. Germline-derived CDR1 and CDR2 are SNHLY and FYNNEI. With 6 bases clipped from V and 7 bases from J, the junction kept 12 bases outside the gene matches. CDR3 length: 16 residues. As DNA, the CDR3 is TGTGCCAGCAGCCCCTCAGGGGGTAGTATGAATTCACCCCTCCACTTT. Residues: CASSPSGGSMNSPLHF.

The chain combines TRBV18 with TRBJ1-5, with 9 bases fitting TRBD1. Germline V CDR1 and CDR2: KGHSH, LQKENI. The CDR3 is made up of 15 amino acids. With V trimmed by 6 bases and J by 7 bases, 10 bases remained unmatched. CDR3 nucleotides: TGTGCCAGCTCCGCCGGGACAGGGAGTCGGCAGCCCCAGCATTTT. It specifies CASSAGTGSRQPQHF.

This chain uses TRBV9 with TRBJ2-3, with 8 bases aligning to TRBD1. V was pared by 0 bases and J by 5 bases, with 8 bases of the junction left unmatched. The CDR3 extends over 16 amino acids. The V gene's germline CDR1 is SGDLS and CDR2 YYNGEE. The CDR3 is CASSVGRGLRKDTQYF. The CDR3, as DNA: TGTGCCAGCAGCGTAGGCAGGGGGCTCCGTAAAGATACGCAGTATTTT.

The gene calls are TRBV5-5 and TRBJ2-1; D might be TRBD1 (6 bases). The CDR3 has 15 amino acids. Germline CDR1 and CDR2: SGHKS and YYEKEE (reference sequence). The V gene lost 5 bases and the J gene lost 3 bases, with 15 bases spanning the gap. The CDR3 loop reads CASSRTGMIYNEQFF. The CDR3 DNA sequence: TGTGCCAGCAGTCGTACAGGGATGATCTACAATGAGCAGTTCTTC.

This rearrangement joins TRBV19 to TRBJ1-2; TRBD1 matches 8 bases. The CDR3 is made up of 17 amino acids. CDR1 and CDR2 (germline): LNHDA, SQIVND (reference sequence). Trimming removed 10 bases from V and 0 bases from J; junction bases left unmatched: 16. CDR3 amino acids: CATLGQYRGKANYGYTF. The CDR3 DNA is TGTGCCACCCTGGGGCAATACAGGGGGAAAGCTAACTATGGCTACACCTTC. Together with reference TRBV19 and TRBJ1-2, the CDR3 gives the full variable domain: DGGITQSPKYLFRKEGQNVTLSCEQNLNHDAMYWYRQDPGQGLRLIYYSQIVNDFQKGDIAEGYSVSREKKESFPLTVTSAQKNPTAFYLCATLGQYRGKANYGYTFGSGTRLTVV.

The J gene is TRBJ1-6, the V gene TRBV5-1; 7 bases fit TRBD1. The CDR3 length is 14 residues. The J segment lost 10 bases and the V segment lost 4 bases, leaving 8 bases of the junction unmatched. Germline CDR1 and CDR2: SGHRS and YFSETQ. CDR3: CASSLNTGDSPLHF. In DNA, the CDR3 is TGCGCCAGCAGCCTTAATACAGGGGACTCACCCCTCCACTTT. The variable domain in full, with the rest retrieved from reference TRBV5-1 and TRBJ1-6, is KAGVTQTPRYLIKTRGQQVTLSCSPISGHRSVSWYQQTPGQGLQFLFEYFSETQRNKGNFPGRFSGRQFSNSRSEMNVSTLELGDSALYLCASSLNTGDSPLHFGNGTRLTVT.

Written as DNA, the CDR3 is TGTGCCAGCAGCCTAAAGACGGGGGACACTGAAGCTTTCTTT. Its protein is CASSLKTGDTEAFF. The chain recombines TRBV27 with TRBJ1-1, with a possible D match to TRBD1 (5 bases). Trimming took off 6 bases at V and 3 bases at J, with 14 bases between the two ends. This CDR3 contains 14 residues. The germline V gene encodes CDR1 MNHEY and CDR2 SMNVEV (reference sequence).

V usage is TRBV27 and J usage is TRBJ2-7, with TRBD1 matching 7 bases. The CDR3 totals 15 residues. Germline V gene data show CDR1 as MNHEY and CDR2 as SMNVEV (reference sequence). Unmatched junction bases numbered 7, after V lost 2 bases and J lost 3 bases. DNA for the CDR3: TGTGCCAGCAGTTTACTCAGGGGACAGATCTACGAGCAGTACTTC. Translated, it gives CASSLLRGQIYEQYF.

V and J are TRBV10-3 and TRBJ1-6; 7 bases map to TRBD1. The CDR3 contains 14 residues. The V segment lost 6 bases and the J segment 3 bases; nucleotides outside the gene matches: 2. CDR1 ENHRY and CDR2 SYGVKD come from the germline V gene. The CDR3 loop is CAIRDRFYNSPLHF. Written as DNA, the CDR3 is TGTGCCATCAGGGACAGGTTCTATAATTCACCCCTCCACTTT.

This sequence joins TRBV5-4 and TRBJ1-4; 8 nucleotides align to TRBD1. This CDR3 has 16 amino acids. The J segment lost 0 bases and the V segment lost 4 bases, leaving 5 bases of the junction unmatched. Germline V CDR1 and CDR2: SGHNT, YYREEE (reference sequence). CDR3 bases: TGTGCCAGCAGCCCGACAGGGGACCCAACTAATGAAAAACTGTTTTTT. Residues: CASSPTGDPTNEKLFF.

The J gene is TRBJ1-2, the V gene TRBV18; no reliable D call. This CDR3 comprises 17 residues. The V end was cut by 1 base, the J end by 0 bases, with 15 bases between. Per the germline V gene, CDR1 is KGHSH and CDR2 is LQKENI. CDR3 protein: CASSPQLEYGANYGYTF. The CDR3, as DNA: TGTGCCAGCTCACCACAGCTTGAATACGGAGCTAACTATGGCTACACCTTC. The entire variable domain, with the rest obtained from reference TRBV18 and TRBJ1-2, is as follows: NAGVMQNPRHLVRRRGQEARLRCSPMKGHSHVYWYRQLPEEGLKFMVYLQKENIIDESGMPKERFSAEFPKEGPSILRIQQVVRGDSAAYFCASSPQLEYGANYGYTFGSGTRLTVV.

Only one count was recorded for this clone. Here the CDR3 reads CASRNTGTTEAFF. CDR3 sequence (DNA): TGTGCCAGTAGGAATACAGGGACCACTGAAGCTTTCTTT. The V and J genes are TRBV19 and TRBJ1-1; perhaps TRBD1 as D (6 bases). The germline CDR1 and CDR2 sequences are LNHDA and SQIVND (reference sequence). CDR3 length: 13 residues. V shed 6 bases and J shed 4 bases, with 12 bases lying between them. Combining the CDR3 with reference TRBV19 and TRBJ1-1 gives the whole variable domain DGGITQSPKYLFRKEGQNVTLSCEQNLNHDAMYWYRQDPGQGLRLIYYSQIVNDFQKGDIAEGYSVSREKKESFPLTVTSAQKNPTAFYLCASRNTGTTEAFFGQGTRLTVV.

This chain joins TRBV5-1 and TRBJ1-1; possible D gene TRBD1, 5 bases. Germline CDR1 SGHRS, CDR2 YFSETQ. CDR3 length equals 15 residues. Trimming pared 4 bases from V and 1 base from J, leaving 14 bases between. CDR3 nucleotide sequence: TGCGCCAGCAGCCCGGGGGATTTTGGGAACACTGAAGCTTTCTTT. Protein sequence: CASSPGDFGNTEAFF.

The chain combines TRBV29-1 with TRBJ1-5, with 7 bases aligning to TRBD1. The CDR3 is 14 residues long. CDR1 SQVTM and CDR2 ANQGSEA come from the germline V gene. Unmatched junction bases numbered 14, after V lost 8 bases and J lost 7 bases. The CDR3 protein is CSPREGAGQQPQHF. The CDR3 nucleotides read TGCAGCCCTCGGGAGGGGGCAGGGCAACAGCCCCAGCATTTT.

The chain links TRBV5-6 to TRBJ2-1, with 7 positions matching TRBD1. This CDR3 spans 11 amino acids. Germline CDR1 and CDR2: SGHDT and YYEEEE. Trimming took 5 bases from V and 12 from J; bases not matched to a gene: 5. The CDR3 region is CASRRDRVQFF. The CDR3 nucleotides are TGTGCCAGCAGACGAGACAGGGTGCAGTTCTTC.